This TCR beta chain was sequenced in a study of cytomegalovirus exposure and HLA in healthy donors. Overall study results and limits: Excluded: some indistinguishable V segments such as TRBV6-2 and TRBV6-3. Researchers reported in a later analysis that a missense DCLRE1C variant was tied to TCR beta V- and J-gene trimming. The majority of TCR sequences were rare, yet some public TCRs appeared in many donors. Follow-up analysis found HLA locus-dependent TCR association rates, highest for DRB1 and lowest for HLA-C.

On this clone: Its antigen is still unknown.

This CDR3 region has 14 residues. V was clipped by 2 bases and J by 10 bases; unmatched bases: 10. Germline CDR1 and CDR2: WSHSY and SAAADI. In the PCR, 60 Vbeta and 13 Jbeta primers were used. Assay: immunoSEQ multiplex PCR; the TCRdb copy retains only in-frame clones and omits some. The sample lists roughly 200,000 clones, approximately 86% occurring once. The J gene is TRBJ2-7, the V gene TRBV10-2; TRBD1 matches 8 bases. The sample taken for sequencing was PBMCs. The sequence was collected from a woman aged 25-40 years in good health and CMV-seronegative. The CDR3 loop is CASSETWQGAEQYF. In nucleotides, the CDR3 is TGCGCCAGCAGTGAGACGTGGCAGGGGGCTGAACAGTACTTC.